A selection of T cell receptor beta chains follows, all from one sample in a study of blood T cell repertoires in COVID-19. Clones were sequenced by immunoSEQ multiplex PCR, and TCRdb holds only the in-frame ones, with some missing. Among approximately 260,000 clones, approximately 87% were seen once, and the ten largest hold about 5%. Specimen: peripheral blood. The receptor source for this set is a man between 60 and 75 years old who had recovered from COVID-19. The CDR3 runs from the conserved cysteine through the conserved F or W. Fields, in order: clone size, V gene, D gene, J gene, CDR3 protein, CDR3 DNA. A D gene is named only where the DNA matches it firmly. Only part of the rows carry a size: once, few, many, or a class if the clone is expanded.

size: .; V: TRBV18; D: TRBD1; J: TRBJ1-2; CDR3: CASSPPSGQKYGYTF; DNA: TGTGCCAGCTCACCACCGTCGGGACAGAAATATGGCTACACCTTC
size: .; V: TRBV6-6; D: .; J: TRBJ1-2; CDR3: CASSPTVSAGTSFF; DNA: TGTGCCAGCAGCCCTACCGTAAGCGCCGGGACATCCTTCTTC
size: .; V: TRBV28; D: .; J: TRBJ1-6; CDR3: CASSLGQGNSPLHF; DNA: TGTGCCAGCAGTTTAGGGCAGGGTAATTCACCCCTCCACTTT
size: .; V: TRBV27; D: .; J: TRBJ1-2; CDR3: CASSLNRDHYGYTF; DNA: TGTGCCAGCAGTCTCAACAGGGACCACTATGGCTACACCTTC
size: .; V: TRBV6-5; D: .; J: TRBJ2-5; CDR3: CASRITTGSQYF; DNA: TGTGCCAGCAGGATTACAACGGGGAGCCAGTACTTC
size: once; V: TRBV7-9; D: TRBD2; J: TRBJ2-4; CDR3: CASSLDSSGDKVRYF; DNA: TGTGCCAGCAGCTTAGATAGTAGCGGGGATAAGGTTCGGTACTTC
size: .; V: TRBV7-9; D: .; J: TRBJ1-2; CDR3: CASSLSPGDGGYTF; DNA: TGTGCCAGCAGCTTATCGCCAGGGGATGGTGGCTACACCTTC
size: .; V: TRBV3-1/TRBV3-2; D: .; J: TRBJ1-6; CDR3: CASSRSAGGTYNSPLHF; DNA: TGTGCCAGCAGCCGGAGTGCGGGGGGAACCTATAATTCACCCCTCCACTTT
size: .; V: TRBV19; D: TRBD1; J: TRBJ1-1; CDR3: CASSIDHRGTEAFF; DNA: TGTGCCAGTAGTATAGATCACAGGGGGACTGAAGCTTTCTTT
size: .; V: TRBV6-5; D: TRBD1; J: TRBJ2-7; CDR3: CASSYSLTGGGLRQYF; DNA: TGTGCCAGCAGTTACTCGCTCACAGGGGGCGGGTTGAGGCAGTACTTC
size: .; V: TRBV12-3/TRBV12-4; D: .; J: TRBJ1-2; CDR3: CASSKQGGGYTF; DNA: TGTGCCAGCAGTAAACAGGGTGGTGGCTACACCTTC
size: .; V: TRBV5-4; D: TRBD1; J: TRBJ1-6; CDR3: CASSPGTAGNSPLHF; DNA: TGTGCCAGCAGCCCGGGGACAGCTGGCAATTCACCCCTCCACTTT
size: .; V: TRBV6-4; D: .; J: TRBJ1-1; CDR3: CASSMTAGAAEAFF; DNA: TGTGCCAGCAGTATGACAGCTGGGGCCGCTGAAGCTTTCTTT
size: .; V: TRBV19; D: TRBD1; J: TRBJ2-3; CDR3: CASGTGGTDTQYF; DNA: TGTGCCAGTGGGACAGGGGGTACAGATACGCAGTATTTT
size: .; V: TRBV4-2; D: TRBD1; J: TRBJ1-4; CDR3: CASSQDLSAQGNEKLFF; DNA: TGTGCCAGCAGCCAAGATCTATCGGCACAGGGGAATGAAAAACTGTTTTTT
size: .; V: TRBV7-2; D: .; J: TRBJ2-1; CDR3: CASRNRGRGRINNEQFF; DNA: TGTGCCAGCAGAAACAGGGGACGCGGGAGGATTAACAATGAGCAGTTCTTC
size: .; V: TRBV11-2; D: TRBD2; J: TRBJ2-1; CDR3: CASSKTSGGNNEQFF; DNA: TGTGCCAGCAGCAAAACTAGCGGGGGGAACAATGAGCAGTTCTTC
size: .; V: TRBV6-5; D: .; J: TRBJ2-6; CDR3: CASSYIQGSGANVLTF; DNA: TGTGCCAGCAGTTACATACAGGGCTCTGGGGCCAACGTCCTGACTTTC
size: .; V: TRBV28; D: .; J: TRBJ1-2; CDR3: CASSLNTQGYGYTF; DNA: TGTGCCAGCAGTTTAAACACTCAGGGGTACGGCTACACCTTC
size: .; V: TRBV19; D: TRBD2; J: TRBJ2-2; CDR3: CASSIEHGGAVLWNTGELFF; DNA: TGTGCCAGTAGTATAGAACACGGGGGGGCGGTTTTGTGGAACACCGGGGAGCTGTTTTTT
size: .; V: TRBV27; D: TRBD1; J: TRBJ1-5; CDR3: CASSSKADRFNQPQHF; DNA: TGTGCCAGCAGTTCCAAAGCGGACAGGTTCAATCAGCCCCAGCATTTT
size: .; V: TRBV18; D: .; J: TRBJ2-4; CDR3: CASSPSGQLAKNIQYF; DNA: TGTGCCAGCTCCCCCAGTGGACAGCTAGCCAAAAACATTCAGTACTTC
size: .; V: TRBV14; D: .; J: TRBJ2-3; CDR3: CASSQRSGGSTDTQYF; DNA: TGTGCCAGCAGCCAACGTAGCGGCGGGTCCACAGATACGCAGTATTTT
size: once; V: TRBV30; D: .; J: TRBJ1-6; CDR3: CACKDKRNSPLHF; DNA: TGTGCCTGCAAAGATAAGCGTAATTCACCCCTCCACTTT
size: .; V: TRBV19; D: TRBD2; J: TRBJ2-1; CDR3: CASSPSPPSGRANEQFF; DNA: TGTGCCAGTAGTCCCTCCCCCCCTAGCGGGAGGGCAAATGAGCAGTTCTTC
size: .; V: TRBV25-1; D: TRBD1; J: TRBJ2-5; CDR3: CASSAGQLTGFQETQYF; DNA: TGTGCCAGCAGTGCGGGACAGCTGACAGGCTTCCAAGAGACCCAGTACTTC
size: .; V: TRBV6-5; D: .; J: TRBJ2-6; CDR3: CASSYSTGGRANVLTF; DNA: TGTGCCAGCAGTTACTCGACGGGGGGCCGGGCCAACGTCCTGACTTTC
size: .; V: TRBV12-3/TRBV12-4; D: .; J: TRBJ1-1; CDR3: CASRLSRNTEAFF; DNA: TGTGCCAGCAGACTGAGTAGGAACACTGAAGCTTTCTTT
size: .; V: TRBV5-5; D: .; J: TRBJ2-2; CDR3: CASSPSAGTNTGELFF; DNA: TGTGCCAGCAGCCCTTCGGCGGGGACGAACACCGGGGAGCTGTTTTTT
size: .; V: TRBV13; D: TRBD1; J: TRBJ1-3; CDR3: CASSTRTGGENTIYF; DNA: TGTGCCAGCAGCACAAGGACAGGGGGAGAAAACACCATATATTTT
size: .; V: TRBV6-4; D: TRBD1; J: TRBJ1-1; CDR3: CASSLTGGTEAFF; DNA: TGTGCCAGCAGTTTGACAGGGGGGACTGAAGCTTTCTTT
size: .; V: TRBV24-1; D: TRBD2; J: TRBJ2-5; CDR3: CATSDPGTSGKETQYF; DNA: TGTGCCACCAGTGACCCCGGGACTAGCGGAAAAGAGACCCAGTACTTC
size: .; V: TRBV19; D: TRBD1; J: TRBJ1-5; CDR3: CASSIPGQGGRNQPQHF; DNA: TGTGCCAGTAGTATCCCCGGACAGGGTGGACGGAATCAGCCCCAGCATTTT
size: .; V: TRBV18; D: .; J: TRBJ2-3; CDR3: CASSPRVGRYTDTQYF; DNA: TGTGCCAGCTCACCCCGTGTAGGCAGGTACACAGATACGCAGTATTTT
size: .; V: TRBV18; D: .; J: TRBJ2-1; CDR3: CASSPHGVSYNEQFF; DNA: TGTGCCAGCTCACCGCACGGGGTGTCCTACAATGAGCAGTTCTTC
size: .; V: TRBV19; D: .; J: TRBJ1-4; CDR3: CASSIPGIEKLFF; DNA: TGTGCCAGTAGTATTCCCGGTATCGAAAAACTGTTTTTT
size: .; V: TRBV6-6; D: TRBD1; J: TRBJ1-1; CDR3: CASSYPPGQVGTEAFF; DNA: TGTGCCAGCAGTTACCCGCCTGGACAGGTGGGCACTGAAGCTTTCTTT
size: .; V: TRBV6-6; D: TRBD1; J: TRBJ2-7; CDR3: CASSLQRGTGSPYEQYF; DNA: TGTGCCAGCAGTCTCCAACGTGGGACAGGGAGTCCCTACGAGCAGTACTTC
size: .; V: TRBV2; D: .; J: TRBJ2-6; CDR3: CATRGGTTGANVLTF; DNA: TGTGCCACCAGGGGGGGGACAACTGGGGCCAACGTCCTGACTTTC
size: .; V: TRBV6-5; D: .; J: TRBJ1-5; CDR3: CATSPYRDSNQPQHF; DNA: TGTGCCACCTCTCCTTACAGGGATAGCAATCAGCCCCAGCATTTT
size: .; V: TRBV5-6; D: TRBD2; J: TRBJ2-1; CDR3: CASSSNGRGRYNEQFF; DNA: TGTGCCAGCAGCTCCAATGGGAGGGGTAGGTACAATGAGCAGTTCTTC
size: .; V: TRBV6-6; D: TRBD2; J: TRBJ2-3; CDR3: CASSRVTQGLAGIRGTQYF; DNA: TGTGCCAGCAGTCGCGTAACTCAGGGACTAGCGGGGATAAGGGGTACGCAGTATTTT
size: once; V: TRBV30; D: .; J: TRBJ2-5; CDR3: CAWRPSRRDSIKTQYF; DNA: TGTGCCTGGAGGCCCTCGCGGCGCGACAGCATAAAGACCCAGTACTTC
size: .; V: TRBV6-6; D: TRBD1; J: TRBJ2-2; CDR3: CASSGTGPAGGELFF; DNA: TGTGCCAGCAGCGGGACAGGGCCCGCGGGAGGGGAGCTGTTTTTT
size: .; V: TRBV30; D: TRBD1; J: TRBJ1-1; CDR3: CAWRDSFRAFF; DNA: TGTGCCTGGCGGGACAGCTTTAGGGCTTTCTTT